The 31 T cell receptor beta chains listed next were all sequenced from one sample in a study of cytomegalovirus exposure and HLA in healthy donors. This PCR relied on a set of 60 Vbeta primers and 13 Jbeta primers. Data came from immunoSEQ multiplex PCR; TCRdb stores just in-frame clones and leaves some out. The sample lists some 150,000 clones, roughly four fifths seen once, with 6.5% to 9% in the top ten. Sequenced material: PBMCs. The origin of the receptors is a man aged 30 to 45 in good health and CMV-seronegative.

The V and J genes are TRBV2 and TRBJ1-2; no reliable D call. Germline assignment: CDR1 SNHLY and CDR2 FYNNEI. The length of the CDR3 is 15 residues. V lost 3 bases to trimming and J lost 4 bases, with 15 bases between them. For the CDR3, the DNA is TGTGCCAGCAGTGAGTCTGCAGGTCGGGGCTATGGCTACACCTTC. The encoded protein is CASSESAGRGYGYTF.

The chain uses TRBV6-5 and TRBJ2-3; the match to TRBD2 covers 12 bases. Looked up from germline, CDR1 is MNHEY and CDR2 is SVGAGI. There are 15 residues in the CDR3. The junction had 11 bases not matched to a gene; V was cut back by 10 bases and J by 6 bases. The CDR3 DNA sequence: TGTGCCACCGCGGGACTAGCGGGCCCCACGGATACGCAGTATTTT. Translated: CATAGLAGPTDTQYF.

The rearrangement uses TRBV9 and TRBJ1-5; 9 bases are shared with TRBD1. CDR1 is SGDLS, CDR2 YYNGEE, per germline. CDR3 length: 15 amino acids. Trimming removed 4 bases from V and 3 bases from J; junction bases left unmatched: 5. The DNA for the CDR3 is TGTGCCAGCAGCAAGACAGGGGGGCCCAATCAGCCCCAGCATTTT. Protein: CASSKTGGPNQPQHF.

The chain couples TRBV7-6 to TRBJ1-5; D unclear. The germline CDR1 and CDR2 sequences are SGHVS and FNYEAQ. V was cut by 3 bases and J by 3 bases, with 6 bases left in between. This CDR3 region has 13 residues. Here the CDR3 DNA reads TGTGCCAGCAGCTTGGCCGACAATCAGCCCCAGCATTTT. Translating gives CASSLADNQPQHF. Complete variable domain (other parts from reference TRBV7-6 and TRBJ1-5): GAGVSQSPRYKVTKRGQDVALRCDPISGHVSLYWYRQALGQGPEFLTYFNYEAQQDKSGLPNDRFSAERPEGSISTLTIQRTEQRDSAMYRCASSLADNQPQHFGDGTRLSIL.

This clone was observed a few times. V and J are TRBV19 and TRBJ1-2; 7 nucleotides align to TRBD1. The trim removed 9 bases at V and 1 base at J, leaving 8 bases unmatched. Germline V gives CDR1 LNHDA, CDR2 SQIVND (reference sequence). The CDR3 is made up of 14 amino acids. CDR3 amino acids: CASFGTAINYGYTF. CDR3 nucleotide sequence: TGTGCCAGCTTCGGGACAGCGATTAACTATGGCTACACCTTC.

The chain is built from TRBV5-1 and TRBJ2-3; a possible D gene is TRBD2 (6 bases). Germline CDR1 reads SGHRS; CDR2 reads YFSETQ. The CDR3 has 14 residues. V lost 4 bases and J lost 6, with 15 bases in between. In DNA form, the CDR3 reads TGCGCCAGCAGCGGAGGGGCAGGCCCGGATACGCAGTATTTT. Translation gives CASSGGAGPDTQYF.

The rearrangement links TRBV6-6 to TRBJ2-7; 7 bases map to TRBD2. The germline V gene encodes CDR1 MNHNY and CDR2 SVGAGI (reference sequence). The CDR3 has 13 amino acids. Unmatched junction bases numbered 9, after V lost 10 bases and J lost 3 bases. CDR3 DNA sequence: TGTGCCACCCTGGGGAGGGACGGCTACGAGCAGTACTTC. Protein sequence: CATLGRDGYEQYF.

The chain joins TRBV29-1 to TRBJ2-1; 9 bases match TRBD1. Trimming took 7 bases from V and 7 from J; bases not matched to a gene: 5. This CDR3 is built from 12 residues. Germline values: CDR1 SQVTM, CDR2 ANQGSEA. CDR3 amino acids: CSAGQGRNEQFF. The CDR3 DNA sequence: TGCAGCGCAGGACAGGGGAGAAATGAGCAGTTCTTC.

This chain links TRBV2 with TRBJ1-2; 7 nucleotides match TRBD1. The V and J ends lost 6 bases and 0 bases, in that order; junction bases with no gene match: 4. This CDR3 has 14 residues. The germline V gene has CDR1 SNHLY and CDR2 FYNNEI. CDR3 sequence reads: CASSGQVANYGYTF. CDR3 nucleotide sequence: TGTGCCAGCAGCGGACAGGTAGCTAACTATGGCTACACCTTC. The full variable domain, in which reference TRBV2 and TRBJ1-2 provide the parts outside the CDR3, is EPEVTQTPSHQVTQMGQEVILRCVPISNHLYFYWYRQILGQKVEFLVSFYNNEISEKSEIFDDQFSVERPDGSNFTLKIRSTKLEDSAMYFCASSGQVANYGYTFGSGTRLTVV.

The chain couples TRBV2 to TRBJ1-1; TRBD1 matches at 7 bases. Germline V gene data show CDR1 as SNHLY and CDR2 as FYNNEI. V dropped 4 bases and J dropped 4; count of bases not matched to a gene: 6. This CDR3 region has 14 residues. The CDR3 spells CASSAQGGSTEAFF. DNA for the CDR3: TGTGCCAGCAGTGCGCAGGGGGGTTCCACTGAAGCTTTCTTT.

The CDR3 reads CASRPPGEDTQYF. The DNA of the CDR3 is TGTGCCAGCAGACCGCCAGGGGAGGATACGCAGTATTTT. The chain recombines TRBV6-6 with TRBJ2-3; D may be TRBD1 (6 bases). This CDR3 contains 13 residues. V gave up 6 bases and J gave up 6 bases, with 13 bases separating them. Germline CDR1 reads MNHNY; CDR2 reads SVGAGI (reference sequence).

The chain uses TRBV5-1 and TRBJ1-2; 7 positions agree with TRBD1. Losses at the gene ends were 0 bases for V and 4 bases for J; bases not matched to a gene: 3. Germline V gene sequence: CDR1 SGHRS, CDR2 YFSETQ. The CDR3 extends over 14 amino acids. CDR3 region: CASSLGDSTYGYTF. The CDR3 coding sequence is TGCGCCAGCAGCTTGGGGGACAGTACCTATGGCTACACCTTC. Filled out from reference TRBV5-1 and TRBJ1-2, the complete variable domain reads KAGVTQTPRYLIKTRGQQVTLSCSPISGHRSVSWYQQTPGQGLQFLFEYFSETQRNKGNFPGRFSGRQFSNSRSEMNVSTLELGDSALYLCASSLGDSTYGYTFGSGTRLTVV.

The chain is built from TRBV13 and TRBJ1-1; 11 positions agree with TRBD1. V gave up 3 bases and J gave up 5 bases; unmatched junction bases: 11. The germline CDR1 and CDR2 sequences are PRHDT and FYEKMQ (reference sequence). The CDR3 totals 17 residues. DNA for the CDR3: TGTGCCAGCAGCTTCGGACAGGGGGCTGGTTTCTATACTGAAGCTTTCTTT. Translation: CASSFGQGAGFYTEAFF.

The V and J genes are TRBV30 and TRBJ2-4; D is perhaps TRBD1 (6 bases). The CDR3 sequence is 14 residues long. Germline V lookup: CDR1 GTSNPN, CDR2 SVGIG (reference sequence). Deletions cut 0 bases from V and 7 bases from J, with 13 bases between. The chain's CDR3 is CAWSVKGQGNIQYF. Written as DNA, the CDR3 is TGTGCCTGGAGTGTAAAGGGTCAGGGGAACATTCAGTACTTC.

This clone appeared once. The chain recombines TRBV10-2 with TRBJ2-7; weak D call: TRBD1 (6 bases). Germline V lookup: CDR1 WSHSY, CDR2 SAAADI. The length of the CDR3 is 13 residues. Between the trimmed V and J ends, which lost 4 bases and 4 bases, there was a span of 11 bases. The CDR3 DNA sequence: TGCGCCAGCAGTGGGGGGCAGGCTTACGAGCAGTACTTC. It is translated as CASSGGQAYEQYF.

The chain links TRBV29-1 to TRBJ2-1, with TRBD2 matching over 7 bases. Trimming at V came to 3 bases and at J to 2 bases, leaving 1 base not matched to a gene. The CDR3 totals 13 residues. Germline lookup yields CDR1 SQVTM and CDR2 ANQGSEA. Here the CDR3 DNA reads TGCAGCGTTGACCTAGCGGCCTACAATGAGCAGTTCTTC. This codes for CSVDLAAYNEQFF.

This CDR3 reads CASSIRDSSYEQYF. CDR3 sequence (DNA): TGTGCCAGCAGCATCCGGGACAGCTCCTACGAGCAGTACTTC. The chain has TRBV4-2 and TRBJ2-7; 7 bases are shared with TRBD1. The CDR3 consists of 14 residues. Germline V gives CDR1 LGHNA, CDR2 YNFKEQ. J was trimmed by 0 bases and V by 5 bases; bases with no gene match: 4.

In this sample, this clone turned up once. The J gene is TRBJ1-5, the V gene TRBV2, with 9 bases identical to TRBD1. CDR3 length equals 13 residues. Per the germline V gene, CDR1 is SNHLY and CDR2 is FYNNEI. Trimming at V came to 8 bases and at J to 7 bases, leaving 6 bases not matched to a gene. The CDR3 DNA sequence: TGTGCCAGCGGGCGACAGGGGGGCCAGCCCCAGCATTTT. It translates to CASGRQGGQPQHF.

As regards this clone: No conserved phenylalanine or tryptophan is present at the end of the CDR3, so a read error is the likely explanation. The DNA is omitted, as the CDR3 cannot be located on it reliably, and the CDR3 follows TCRdb's listing. The chain is built from TRBV18 and TRBJ2-7; the table assigns TRBD1, which was not confirmed against the DNA. Germline CDR1 and CDR2: KGHSH and LQKENI. The CDR3 is 14 amino acids long, termini counted. CDR3 residues: CASSPSATGGGGRL.

This clone has only one observation. The rearrangement uses TRBV6-5 and TRBJ1-2; D is uncertain. Looked up from germline, CDR1 is MNHEY and CDR2 is SVGAGI. V lost 0 bases and J 2 bases, leaving 10 bases between the germline ends. The CDR3 has 15 residues. The CDR3: CASSYSIQPNYGYTF. DNA of the CDR3: TGTGCCAGCAGTTACTCGATACAGCCGAACTATGGCTACACCTTC.

This clone turned up a few times. The rearrangement links TRBV5-4 to TRBJ1-4, with 7 nucleotides matching TRBD1. The CDR3 contains 15 residues. Germline V gives CDR1 SGHNT, CDR2 YYREEE (reference sequence). V gave up 0 bases and J gave up 8 bases; unmatched junction bases: 7. The CDR3 here is CASSLDISGGEKLFF. Here the CDR3 DNA reads TGTGCCAGCAGCTTGGACATATCAGGGGGGGAAAAACTGTTTTTT.

This clone was detected only a few times. The CDR3 DNA follows: TGTGCCTGGAGCCCCGGGGGCAGCGGGGTGGCGGAGCAGTACTTC. Amino acids: CAWSPGGSGVAEQYF. V is TRBV30 and J is TRBJ2-7, with TRBD2 as a possible D gene (7 bases). Germline CDR1 is GTSNPN and CDR2 is SVGIG (reference sequence). The CDR3 covers 15 residues. Trimming left V 3 bases short and J 7 bases short, with 22 bases between.

The V call is TRBV28, the J call TRBJ2-4, with D possibly TRBD1 on 6 matching bases. The germline gives CDR1 MDHEN, CDR2 SYDVKM. V dropped 3 bases and J dropped 6 bases, with 9 bases sitting between them. The CDR3 spans 13 residues. The CDR3 nucleotides read TGTGCCAGCAGTTTTATAGGGGGAAACATTCAGTACTTC. Translated: CASSFIGGNIQYF.

The genes are TRBV7-8 and TRBJ1-4; 7 nucleotides match TRBD1. CDR1 SGHVS and CDR2 FQNEAQ come from the germline V gene. CDR3 length: 14 residues. Germline trimming cut 4 bases from V and 6 bases from J; bases unmatched to any gene: 5. The DNA of the CDR3 is TGTGCCAGCAGCTCACAGGGGATGTATGAAAAACTGTTTTTT. It encodes CASSSQGMYEKLFF.

The rearrangement links TRBV4-2 to TRBJ1-5, with a possible D match to TRBD1 (5 bases). Looked up from germline, CDR1 is LGHNA and CDR2 is YNFKEQ. The length of the CDR3 is 19 residues. V was trimmed by 3 bases and J by 0 bases, leaving 21 bases between them. The CDR3 reads CASSHRSWEGPHSNQPQHF. DNA of the CDR3: TGTGCCAGCAGCCATAGGTCCTGGGAGGGGCCTCATAGCAATCAGCCCCAGCATTTT.

The chain uses TRBV7-2 and TRBJ1-2, with 10 bases identical to TRBD1. This CDR3 contains 17 residues. CDR1 and CDR2 from the germline V gene are SGHTA and FQGNSA. Germline trimming cut 5 bases from V and 4 bases from J; bases unmatched to any gene: 13. This CDR3 is CASSPSGTGVFLYGYTF. The CDR3 region has the DNA TGTGCCAGCAGCCCATCCGGGACAGGGGTTTTCCTCTATGGCTACACCTTC. Together with reference TRBV7-2 and TRBJ1-2, the CDR3 gives the full variable domain: GAGVSQSPSNKVTEKGKDVELRCDPISGHTALYWYRQSLGQGLEFLIYFQGNSAPDKSGLPSDRFSAERTGGSVSTLTIQRTQQEDSAVYLCASSPSGTGVFLYGYTFGSGTRLTVV.

The rearrangement uses TRBV30 and TRBJ1-2; D not resolved. Per germline, CDR1 GTSNPN and CDR2 SVGIG (reference sequence). V gave up 0 bases and J gave up 1 base, with 12 bases separating them. The CDR3 is 15 amino acids. In DNA form, the CDR3 reads TGTGCCTGGAGTGTACCGATCGGAGGTAACTATGGCTACACCTTC. Protein: CAWSVPIGGNYGYTF.

This clone was observed a few times. The chain is built from TRBV18 and TRBJ1-3, with a possible D match to TRBD1 (6 bases). V was pared by 1 base and J by 4 bases, with 20 bases between. CDR3 length: 18 amino acids. Germline V gives CDR1 KGHSH, CDR2 LQKENI. CDR3 sequence: CASSPLTTGSIVGNTIYF. The DNA for the CDR3 is TGTGCCAGCTCACCACTTACTACAGGGTCCATTGTCGGAAACACCATATATTTT. Together with reference TRBV18 and TRBJ1-3, the CDR3 gives the full variable domain: NAGVMQNPRHLVRRRGQEARLRCSPMKGHSHVYWYRQLPEEGLKFMVYLQKENIIDESGMPKERFSAEFPKEGPSILRIQQVVRGDSAAYFCASSPLTTGSIVGNTIYFGEGSWLTVV.

The chain employs TRBV10-3 and TRBJ2-2; the D is unclear. From germline, CDR1 is ENHRY and CDR2 SYGVKD. CDR3 length: 14 residues. The V end was cut by 4 bases, the J end by 1 base, with 7 bases between. The CDR3 here is CAISVLVNTGELFF. The CDR3 DNA sequence: TGTGCCATCAGTGTCCTAGTGAACACCGGGGAGCTGTTTTTT.

As DNA, the CDR3 is TGTGCCTGGAGTTCCGGCAGGGGCTACACTGAAGCTTTCTTT. Translation gives CAWSSGRGYTEAFF. The chain combines TRBV30 with TRBJ1-1; perhaps TRBD1 as D (6 bases). CDR1 and CDR2 (germline): GTSNPN, SVGIG (reference sequence). V lost 2 bases, J lost 3 bases, and 13 bases lay in between. CDR3 length: 14 residues.

This clone was detected a few times. The CDR3 nucleotides read TGCGCCAGCAGCTACACCACAACAGCCTCTGGGGCCAACGTCCTGACTTTC. It yields the protein CASSYTTTASGANVLTF. The genes are TRBV5-1 and TRBJ2-6; D uncertain. Trimming removed 3 bases from V and 0 bases from J, with 13 bases in between. Germline CDR1 reads SGHRS; CDR2 reads YFSETQ. The CDR3 contains 17 residues. The complete variable domain, with remaining parts taken from reference TRBV5-1 and TRBJ2-6, reads KAGVTQTPRYLIKTRGQQVTLSCSPISGHRSVSWYQQTPGQGLQFLFEYFSETQRNKGNFPGRFSGRQFSNSRSEMNVSTLELGDSALYLCASSYTTTASGANVLTFGAGSRLTVL.